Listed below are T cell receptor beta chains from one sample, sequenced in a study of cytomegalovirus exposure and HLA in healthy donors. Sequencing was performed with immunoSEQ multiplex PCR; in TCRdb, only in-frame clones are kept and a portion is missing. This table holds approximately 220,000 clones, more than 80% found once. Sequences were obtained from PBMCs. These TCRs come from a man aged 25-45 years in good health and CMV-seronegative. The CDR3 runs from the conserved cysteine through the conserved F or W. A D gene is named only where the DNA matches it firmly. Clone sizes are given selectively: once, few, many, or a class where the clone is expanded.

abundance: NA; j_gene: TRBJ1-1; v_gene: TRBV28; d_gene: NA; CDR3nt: TGTGCCAGCAGTCCGGCCAGGGTTGAGAACACTGAAGCTTTCTTT; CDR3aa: CASSPARVENTEAFF
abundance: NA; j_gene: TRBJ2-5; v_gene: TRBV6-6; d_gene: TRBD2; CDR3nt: TGTGCCAGCAGTTACTCGGGACTAGCGGGGAAAGAGACCCAGTACTTC; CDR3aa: CASSYSGLAGKETQYF
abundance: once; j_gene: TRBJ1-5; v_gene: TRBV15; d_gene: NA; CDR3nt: TGTGCCACCAGCAGAGATCTTACCAGGGTCGAGCCCCAGCATTTT; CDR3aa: CATSRDLTRVEPQHF
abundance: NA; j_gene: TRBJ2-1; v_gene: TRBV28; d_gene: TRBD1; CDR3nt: TGTGCCAGCAGTGAGAGACAGGGCTATGAGCAGTTCTTC; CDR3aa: CASSERQGYEQFF
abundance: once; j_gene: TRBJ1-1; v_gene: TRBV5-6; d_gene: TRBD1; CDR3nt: TGTGCCAGCAGCTTGGGCAGGGGGCAGCCTGAAGCTTTCTTT; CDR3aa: CASSLGRGQPEAFF
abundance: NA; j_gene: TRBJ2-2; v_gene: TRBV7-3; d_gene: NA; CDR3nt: TGTGCCAGCAGCTTATGGGCTAACCGGGGCACCGGGGAGCTGTTTTTT; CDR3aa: CASSLWANRGTGELFF
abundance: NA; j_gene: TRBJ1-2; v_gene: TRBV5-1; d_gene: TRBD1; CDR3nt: TGCGCCAGCAGCGGGGACAGGGGGAACTATGGCTACACCTTC; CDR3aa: CASSGDRGNYGYTF
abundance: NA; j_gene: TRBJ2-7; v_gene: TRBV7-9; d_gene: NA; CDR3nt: TGTGCTTCCCTAGGTTTCGGATCCTACGAGCAGTACTTC; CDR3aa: CASLGFGSYEQYF
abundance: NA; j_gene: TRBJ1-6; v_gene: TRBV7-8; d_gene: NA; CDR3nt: TGTGCCAGCAGCTTAGAGCGGGGGGCCGATTCACCCCTCCACTTT; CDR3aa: CASSLERGADSPLHF
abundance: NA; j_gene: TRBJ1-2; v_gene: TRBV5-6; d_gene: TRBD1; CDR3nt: TGTGCCAGCAGCCCGGGACAGGGGATTCGTTCCGGTATCTATGGCTACACCTTC; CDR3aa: CASSPGQGIRSGIYGYTF
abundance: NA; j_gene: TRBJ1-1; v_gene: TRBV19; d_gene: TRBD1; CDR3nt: TGTGCCAGTAGTACAGGGGGCCAGATAGTGAACACTGAAGCTTTCTTT; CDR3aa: CASSTGGQIVNTEAFF
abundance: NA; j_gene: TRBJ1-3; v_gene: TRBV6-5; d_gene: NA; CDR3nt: TGTGCCAGCAGCCAGGGGCGGAGCTCTGGAAACACCATATATTTT; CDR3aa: CASSQGRSSGNTIYF
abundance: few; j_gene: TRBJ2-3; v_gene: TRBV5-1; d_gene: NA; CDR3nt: TGCGCCAGCAGCTTGGATGGGGGCGGTAGAGATACGCAGTATTTT; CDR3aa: CASSLDGGGRDTQYF
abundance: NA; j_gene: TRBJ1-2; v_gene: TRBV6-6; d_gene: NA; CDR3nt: TGTGCCAGCAGTTACTACAAAAACTATGGCTACACCTTC; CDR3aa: CASSYYKNYGYTF
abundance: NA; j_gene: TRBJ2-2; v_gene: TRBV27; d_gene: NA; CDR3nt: TGTGCCAGCAGTTTACATTCCTCGGGACTCTCGAACACCGGGGAGCTGTTTTTT; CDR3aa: CASSLHSSGLSNTGELFF
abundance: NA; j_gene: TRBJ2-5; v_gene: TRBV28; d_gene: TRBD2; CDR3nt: TGTGCCAGCAGTCTCCAGACTAGCGGGGGACGATATGTGGAGACCCAGTACTTC; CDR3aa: CASSLQTSGGRYVETQYF
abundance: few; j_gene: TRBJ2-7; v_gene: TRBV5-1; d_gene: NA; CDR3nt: TGCGCCAGCAGTCCGGGGGATACTAGTCGGGGCGAGCAGTACTTC; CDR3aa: CASSPGDTSRGEQYF
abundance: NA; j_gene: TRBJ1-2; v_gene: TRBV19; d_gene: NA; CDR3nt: TGTGCCAGTAGTACACAGGCGAAAGCTAACTATGGCTACACCTTC; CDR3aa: CASSTQAKANYGYTF
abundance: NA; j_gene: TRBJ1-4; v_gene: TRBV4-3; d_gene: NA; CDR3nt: TGCGCCAGCAGCCAAGATCGAGGGAATACTAATGAAAAACTGTTTTTT; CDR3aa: CASSQDRGNTNEKLFF
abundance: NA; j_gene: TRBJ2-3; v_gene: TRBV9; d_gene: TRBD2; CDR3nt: TGTGCCAGCAGCATTCTAGCGGGGGGGTCGACAGATACGCAGTATTTT; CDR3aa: CASSILAGGSTDTQYF
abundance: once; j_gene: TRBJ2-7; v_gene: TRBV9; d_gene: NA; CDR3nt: TGTGCCAGCAGCGTATTCGAGGGGGATACCTACGGGCAGTACTTC; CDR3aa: CASSVFEGDTYGQYF
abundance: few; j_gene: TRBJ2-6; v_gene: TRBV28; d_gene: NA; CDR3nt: TGTGCCAGCAGTCTAGGGTACTCTGGGGCCAGCGTCCTGACTTTC; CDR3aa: CASSLGYSGASVLTF
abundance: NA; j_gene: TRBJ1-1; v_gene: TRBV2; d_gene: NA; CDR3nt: TGTGCCAGCAGACAGGGGAACACTGAAGCTTTCTTT; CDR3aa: CASRQGNTEAFF
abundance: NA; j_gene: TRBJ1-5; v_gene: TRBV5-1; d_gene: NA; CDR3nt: TGCGCCAGCAGCTTGGATGGGGGGTCCAATCAGCCCCAGCATTTT; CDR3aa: CASSLDGGSNQPQHF
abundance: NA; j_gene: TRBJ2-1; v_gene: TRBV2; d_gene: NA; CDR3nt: TGTGCCAGTTCTACAGGAAAATACAATGAGCAGTTCTTC; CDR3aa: CASSTGKYNEQFF
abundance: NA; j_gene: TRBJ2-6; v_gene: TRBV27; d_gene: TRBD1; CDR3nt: TGTGCCAGCAGCCATGGACAGGGGGCGGCTGGGGCCAACGTCCTGACTTTC; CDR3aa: CASSHGQGAAGANVLTF
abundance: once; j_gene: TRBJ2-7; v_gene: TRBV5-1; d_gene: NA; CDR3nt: TGCGCCAGCAGCCTAGGGGTGGCATCTCCTATTGCCTCATACGAGCAGTACTTC; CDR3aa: CASSLGVASPIASYEQYF
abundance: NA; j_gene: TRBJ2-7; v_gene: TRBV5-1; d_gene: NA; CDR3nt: TGCGCCAGCAGCCAGGGGAACGAGCAGTACTTC; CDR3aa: CASSQGNEQYF
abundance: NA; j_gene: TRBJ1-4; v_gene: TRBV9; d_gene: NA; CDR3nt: TGTGCCAGCAGCGGGGGGGGGCAGGGTTATGAAAAACTGTTTTTT; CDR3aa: CASSGGGQGYEKLFF
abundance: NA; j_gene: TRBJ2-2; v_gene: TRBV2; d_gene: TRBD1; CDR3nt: TGTGCCAGCAGAGGAGGGACAGGGGGGTCCGGGGAGCTGTTTTTT; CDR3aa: CASRGGTGGSGELFF
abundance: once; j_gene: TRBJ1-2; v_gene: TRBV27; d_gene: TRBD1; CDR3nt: TGTGCCAGCAGTCTTTACCGGGACAGGGGGGTTTTAGAATTC; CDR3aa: CASSLYRDRGVLEF
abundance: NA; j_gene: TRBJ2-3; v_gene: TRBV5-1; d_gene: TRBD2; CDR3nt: TGCGCCAGCAGCACGACTAGCGGGGGGGCCATCACAGATACGCAGTATTTT; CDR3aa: CASSTTSGGAITDTQYF
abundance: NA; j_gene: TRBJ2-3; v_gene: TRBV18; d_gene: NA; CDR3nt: TGTGCCAGCTCACCACTCGACAGCAACCGCCCTAGCACAGATACGCAGTATTTT; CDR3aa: CASSPLDSNRPSTDTQYF
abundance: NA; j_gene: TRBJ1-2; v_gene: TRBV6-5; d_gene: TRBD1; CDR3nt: TGTGCCAGCAGCGGGACAGGGTTTAACTATGGCTACACCTTC; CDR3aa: CASSGTGFNYGYTF
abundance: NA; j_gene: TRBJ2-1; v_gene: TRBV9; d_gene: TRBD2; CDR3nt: TGTGCCAGCAACCTATGGGGGGGTCCCAATGAGCAGTTCTTC; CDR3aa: CASNLWGGPNEQFF
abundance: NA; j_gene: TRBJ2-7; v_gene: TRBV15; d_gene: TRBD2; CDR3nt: TGTGCCACCAGCGGGACTAGCGGGGGGCTGGGCGAGCAGTACTTC; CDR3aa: CATSGTSGGLGEQYF
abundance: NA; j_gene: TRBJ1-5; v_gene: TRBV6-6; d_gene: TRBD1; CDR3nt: TGTGCCAGCAGTACCCCCGGGACAGGGTTTAATCAGCCCCAGCATTTT; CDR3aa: CASSTPGTGFNQPQHF
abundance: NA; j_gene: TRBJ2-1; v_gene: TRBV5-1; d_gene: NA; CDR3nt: TGCGCCAGCAGCTTGCTAGGTGAGCAGTTCTTC; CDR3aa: CASSLLGEQFF
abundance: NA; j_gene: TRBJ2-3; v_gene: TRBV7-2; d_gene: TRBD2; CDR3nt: TGTGCCAGCAGCAGCACGGGGCGGGGGGGAACAGATACGCAGTATTTT; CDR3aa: CASSSTGRGGTDTQYF
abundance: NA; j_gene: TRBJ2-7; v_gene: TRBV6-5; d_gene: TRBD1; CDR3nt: TGTGCCAGCAGACTAAGACAGGGGCAGCAGTACTTC; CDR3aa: CASRLRQGQQYF
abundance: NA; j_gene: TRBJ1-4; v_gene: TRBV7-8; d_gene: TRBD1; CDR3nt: TGTGCCAGCAGCTTATCTCTTACAGGGGCGACTAATGAAAAACTGTTTTTT; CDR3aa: CASSLSLTGATNEKLFF
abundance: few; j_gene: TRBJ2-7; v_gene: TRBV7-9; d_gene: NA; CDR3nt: TGTGCCAGCAGCCTGGACCCGGAGGAAGAGCAGTACTTC; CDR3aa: CASSLDPEEEQYF
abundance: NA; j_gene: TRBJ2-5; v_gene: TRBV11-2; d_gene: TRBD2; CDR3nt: TGTGCCAGCAGCTTAGCGGGCGGGGGGAGGCAAGAGACCCAGTACTTC; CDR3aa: CASSLAGGGRQETQYF
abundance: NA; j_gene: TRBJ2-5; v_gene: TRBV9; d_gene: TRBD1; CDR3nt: TGTGCCAGCAGCGTAGGGACAGGGGGCGGAGAGACCCAGTACTTC; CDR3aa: CASSVGTGGGETQYF
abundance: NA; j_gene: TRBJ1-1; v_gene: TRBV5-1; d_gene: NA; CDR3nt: TGCGCCAGCGGGGACATTAACACTGAAGCTTTCTTT; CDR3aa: CASGDINTEAFF
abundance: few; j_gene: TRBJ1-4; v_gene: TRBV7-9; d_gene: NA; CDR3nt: TGTGCCAGCAGCTCTGGACTGAAAAATGAAAAACTGTTTTTT; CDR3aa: CASSSGLKNEKLFF
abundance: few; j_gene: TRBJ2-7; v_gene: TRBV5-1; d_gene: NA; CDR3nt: TGCGCCAGCAGCTTGGGGGGCGGAAGCTCCTACGAGCAGTACTTC; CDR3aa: CASSLGGGSSYEQYF
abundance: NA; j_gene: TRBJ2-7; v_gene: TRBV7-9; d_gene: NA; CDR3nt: TGTGCCAGCAGCTCCAGAACCTACGAGCAGTACTTC; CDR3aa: CASSSRTYEQYF
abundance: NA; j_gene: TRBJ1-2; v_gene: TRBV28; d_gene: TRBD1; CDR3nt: TGTGCCAGCAGTTCCAGCCGGGACAGCCACTATGGCTACACCTTC; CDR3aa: CASSSSRDSHYGYTF
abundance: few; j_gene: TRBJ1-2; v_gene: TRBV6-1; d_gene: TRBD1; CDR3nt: TGTGCCAGCAGTGGAGGGGACAGACTTAACTATGGCTACACCTTC; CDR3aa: CASSGGDRLNYGYTF
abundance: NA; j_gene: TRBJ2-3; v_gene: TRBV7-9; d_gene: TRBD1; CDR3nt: TGTGCCAGCAGCCTAAGGACAGGGTTGGAAGATACGCAGTATTTT; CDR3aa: CASSLRTGLEDTQYF
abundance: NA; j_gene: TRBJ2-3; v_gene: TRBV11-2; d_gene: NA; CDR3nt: TGTGCCAGCAGCCGACTCCTCCAGGGAAACTCAGATACGCAGTATTTT; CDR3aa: CASSRLLQGNSDTQYF
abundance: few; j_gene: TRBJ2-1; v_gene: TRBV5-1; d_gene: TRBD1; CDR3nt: TGCGCCAGCAGCTTTGGACAGGGGATGAAGCATGAGCAGTTCTTC; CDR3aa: CASSFGQGMKHEQFF
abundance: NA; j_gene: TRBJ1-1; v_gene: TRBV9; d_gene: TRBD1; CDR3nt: TGTGCCAGCAGCGTAGGAATAGGGACAGGGGGCACTGAAGCTTTCTTT; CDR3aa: CASSVGIGTGGTEAFF